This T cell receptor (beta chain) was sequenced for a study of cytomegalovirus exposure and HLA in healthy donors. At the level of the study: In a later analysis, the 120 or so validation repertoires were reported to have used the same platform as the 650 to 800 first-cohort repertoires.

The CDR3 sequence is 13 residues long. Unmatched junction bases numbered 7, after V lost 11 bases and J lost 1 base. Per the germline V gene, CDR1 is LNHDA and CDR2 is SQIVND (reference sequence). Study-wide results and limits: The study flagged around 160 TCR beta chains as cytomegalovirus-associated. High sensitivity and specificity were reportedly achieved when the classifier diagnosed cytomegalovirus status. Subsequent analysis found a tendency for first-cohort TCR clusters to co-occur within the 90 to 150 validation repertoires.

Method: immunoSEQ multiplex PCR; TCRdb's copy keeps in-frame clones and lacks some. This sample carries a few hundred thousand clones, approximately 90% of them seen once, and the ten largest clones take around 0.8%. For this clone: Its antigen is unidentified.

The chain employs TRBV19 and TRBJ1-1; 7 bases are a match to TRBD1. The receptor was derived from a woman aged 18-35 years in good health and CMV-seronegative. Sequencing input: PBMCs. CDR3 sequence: CAGGTATNTEAFF. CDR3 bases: TGTGCCGGTGGGACAGCAACGAACACTGAAGCTTTCTTT.